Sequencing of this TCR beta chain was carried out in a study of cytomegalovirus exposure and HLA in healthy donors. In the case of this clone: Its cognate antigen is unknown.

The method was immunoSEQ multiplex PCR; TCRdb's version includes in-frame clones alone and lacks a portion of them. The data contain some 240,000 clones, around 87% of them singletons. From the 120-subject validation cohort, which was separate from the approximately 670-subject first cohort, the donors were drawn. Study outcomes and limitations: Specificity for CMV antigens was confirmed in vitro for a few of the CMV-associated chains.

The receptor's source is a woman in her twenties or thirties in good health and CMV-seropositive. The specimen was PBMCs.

The CDR3 loop reads CASSLGPDQPQHF. CDR3 coding DNA: TGCGCCAGCAGCTTGGGGCCAGATCAGCCCCAGCATTTT. The chain employs TRBV5-1 and TRBJ1-5; unclear D gene. Germline assignment: CDR1 SGHRS and CDR2 YFSETQ. This CDR3 has 13 residues. The ends were cut back, 0 bases at V and 5 bases at J, with 6 bases in the middle.